Below, one T cell receptor beta chain is given with its context. Germline and junction disagree at one end, which may indicate a read error. The sample originates from a study of human T cells and chemical hapten exposure. Study information: Mostly female patients had alopecia areata, totalis or universalis.

Unique molecular identifiers were affixed to discrete cDNA molecules within the library. MiXCR, run by TCRdb on the RACE reads, gives a single entry per CDR3 protein. The sample includes nearly 95,000 distinct CDR3 sequences, around 10% of them seen just once. Time point here: patch test 2, 6 weeks after DPC sensitization. Treatment described: therapeutic diphenylcyclopropenone sensitization with weekly scalp DPC. Material: whole blood, obtained in connection with sensitization to the hapten diphenylcyclopropenone (DPC). This TCR derives from a middle-aged man with alopecia areata. Some clones in this sample may be carry-over from other donors' samples.

This chain's CDR3 is CASSQGNSGTADTQYF. CDR3 DNA sequence: TGTGCCAGCAGCCAAGGGAATAGCGGTACAGCAGATACGCAGTATTTC. The gene calls are TRBV4-2 and TRBJ2-3; D might be TRBD2 (6 bases). This CDR3 contains 16 residues. The germline V gene has CDR1 LGHNA and CDR2 YNFKEQ.